This TCR beta chain was profiled in a study of blood T cells in healthy people across ages (dated by TCRdb to 2014 to 2015). Regarding the research as a whole: Template switching captured roughly one uniquely barcoded TCR beta cDNA molecule per two T cells in model experiments. Using deep sequencing normalized with unique cDNA molecular identifiers, the study measured how TCR beta repertoire diversity changes with age. To avoid experimental bias, donors of different ages were spread randomly across the sequencing lanes. The study analyzed two additional independent replicas of 1 million unique cDNA reads from the same blood draw for two donors, one aged 18 to 29 and one aged 80 or older. Four age groups were formed from the donors: young (average roughly 16 years), middle-aged (around 37), aged (roughly 59) and long-lived (approximately 80).

The CDR3 contains 13 residues, cysteine and phenylalanine counted. Just the 39-base CDR3 DNA is kept, in frame starting at base 1. The germline V gene sets CDR1 to MDHEN and CDR2 to SYDVKM. Libraries came from 5' RACE. These reads were obtained on an Illumina HiSeq 2500. A second PCR of about 6 to 12 cycles was performed with a sample-barcoded 5' primer and a J-beta primer mix. A unique molecular identifier was introduced onto each TCR beta cDNA molecule by a template-switch 5' adaptor carrying 12 random nucleotides. Each sample yielded at least 3 million CDR3-containing paired-end reads. All of the RNA was converted into first-strand cDNA using the Mint cDNA synthesis kit, with a TRBC-specific oligonucleotide serving as the primer. Following uracil-DNA glycosylase treatment, all cDNA underwent a first 18-cycle PCR with the universal primers M1SS and BC2_uni_R. The authors' analysis ran thus. For normalization, 1 million high-quality reads were randomly selected from each sample, with every read carrying a distinct molecular identifier. Instead of being binned into consensus sequences, reads with shared molecular identifiers were discarded. CDR3 identification, clonotype clustering and error correction used MiTCR with a Q25 quality threshold and the strictest error-elimination algorithm. A nonparametric unseen species model using Euler transformation provided a lower-bound estimate of total TCR beta diversity. TCRdb trimmed public reads at Q25 via fastp, called clones via MiXCR and kept in-frame beta chains. Rows matching on CDR3 protein sequence are summarized as one entry with the most common DNA and genes. The V and J calls come from TCRdb's annotation, not from the publication. The sample yields about 670,000 distinct CDR3 sequences; around 50% were counted once. The top ten hold about 14% of the sample.

The donors were 40 or so Caucasian individuals from Russia, aged roughly 6 to 100 years, who were systemically healthy. Around 9.9 milliliters of peripheral blood were collected from each donor into EDTA-treated Vacutainer tubes. PBMCs were isolated by Ficoll-Paque density-gradient centrifugation, with at least 6 million obtained per sample. Trizol reagent was used to extract total RNA from PBMCs, with at least 6 micrograms per sample. For every donor, an aliquot of PBMCs went through flow cytometry to measure the percentages of naive CD45RAhigh/CD27high T cells. General findings and caveats noted by the study authors: Because profiling used bulk unsorted PBMCs, naive and antigen-experienced compartments could not be compared conclusively. As age increased, observed TCR beta diversity per million T cells dropped in a roughly linear way, and a significant reduction was already evident by age about 36. Estimates of total diversity based on one million sequenced T cells were regarded as lower bounds and as underestimates. There was a strong correlation between observed TCR beta diversity and the percentage of naive T cells measured by flow cytometry. Because donor CMV infection status was unknown, age-related changes in expanded clonotypes were potentially confounded. The long-lived group showed more naive CD4+ T cells, fewer expanded clones and increased TCR diversity than the aged group, suggesting age selection.

On this clonotype itself: No cognate antigen has been identified for it. Per-base quality was not reported, and no clone a single base away is much larger than it.

The sequence was collected from a woman over 75 in good health. The specimen sequenced was blood. Here the chain combines TRBV28 and TRBJ2-5, with the D gene not clear enough to name. TRBJ2-4 explains the end of the DNA better; the J call may be wrong. The CDR3 sequence is CASSSLDLNIQYF. The sequenced DNA is TGTGCCAGCAGTTCTCTCGACCTTAACATTCAGTACTTC.